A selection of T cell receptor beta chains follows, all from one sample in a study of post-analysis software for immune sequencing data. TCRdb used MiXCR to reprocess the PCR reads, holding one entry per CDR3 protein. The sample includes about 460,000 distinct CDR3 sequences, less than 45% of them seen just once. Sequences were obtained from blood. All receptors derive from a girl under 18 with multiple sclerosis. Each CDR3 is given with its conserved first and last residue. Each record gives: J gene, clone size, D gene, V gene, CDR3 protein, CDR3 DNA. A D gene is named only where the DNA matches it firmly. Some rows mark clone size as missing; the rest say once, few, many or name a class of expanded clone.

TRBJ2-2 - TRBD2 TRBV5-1 CASRSSGTTGELFF TGCGCCAGCAGGTCTAGCGGGACTACCGGGGAGCTGTTTTTT
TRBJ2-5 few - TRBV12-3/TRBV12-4 CASNLRGLHGSEQYF TGTGCCAGCAATCTCCGAGGGCTCCATGGAAGTGAGCAGTACTTC
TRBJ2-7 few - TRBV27 CASSLSGQTEQYF TGTGCCAGCAGTTTATCCGGACAGACCGAGCAGTACTTC
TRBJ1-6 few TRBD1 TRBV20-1 CSARPDRGDNSPLHF TGCAGTGCTAGACCGGACAGGGGCGATAATTCACCCCTCCACTTT
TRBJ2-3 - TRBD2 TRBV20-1 CSVTSTDERTSGGYTQYF TGCAGTGTCACATCGACGGATGAGAGGACTAGCGGGGGGTATACGCAGTATTTT
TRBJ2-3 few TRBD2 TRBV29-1 CSVIRLGGPSGRADTQYF TGCAGCGTTATCCGACTCGGTGGGCCTAGCGGGAGAGCAGATACGCAGTATTTT
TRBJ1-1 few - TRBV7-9 CASSTSSNTEAFF TGTGCCAGCAGCACCTCGTCCAACACTGAAGCTTTCTTT
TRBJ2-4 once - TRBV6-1 CASSRDPQNIQYF TGTGCCAGCAGCCGGGACCCTCAAAACATTCAGTACTTC
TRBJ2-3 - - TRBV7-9 CASSLAFEGGRTDTQYF TGTGCCAGCAGCTTAGCGTTTGAGGGAGGACGCACAGATACGCAGTATTTT
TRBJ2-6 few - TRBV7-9 CASIRESGANVLTF TGTGCCAGCATCAGGGAATCCGGGGCCAACGTCCTGACTTTC
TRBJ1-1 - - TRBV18 CASSSSSGGTEAFF TGTGCCAGCTCGTCCTCATCCGGGGGCACTGAAGCTTTCTTT
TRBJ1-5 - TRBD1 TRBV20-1 CSATDRGLQPQHF TGCAGTGCGACAGACAGGGGGCTACAGCCCCAGCATTTT
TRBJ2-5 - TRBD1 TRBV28 CASGLRDSYIGETQYF TGTGCCAGCGGCCTTCGGGACAGCTATATTGGGGAGACCCAGTACTTC
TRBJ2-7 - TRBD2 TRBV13 CASSPWTSGADEQYF TGTGCCAGCAGCCCGTGGACTAGCGGGGCTGACGAGCAGTACTTC
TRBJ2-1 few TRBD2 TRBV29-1 CSVRGLAGSSEQFF TGCAGCGTTCGTGGGCTAGCGGGATCCAGTGAGCAGTTCTTC
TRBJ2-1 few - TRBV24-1 CATSDTSSSYDEQFF TGTGCCACCAGTGATACTTCAAGCTCCTACGATGAGCAGTTCTTC
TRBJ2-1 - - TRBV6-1 CASSEASMDEQFF TGTGCCAGCAGTGAAGCTAGCATGGACGAGCAGTTCTTC
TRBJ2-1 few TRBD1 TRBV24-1 CATSDGTGNEQFF TGTGCCACCAGTGATGGGACAGGGAATGAGCAGTTCTTC
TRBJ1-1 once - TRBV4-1 CASSQEKNTEAFF TGCGCCAGCAGCCAAGAAAAGAACACTGAAGCTTTCTTT
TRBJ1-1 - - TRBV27 CASSSRQMNTEAFF TGTGCCAGCAGTTCTCGGCAGATGAACACTGAAGCTTTCTTT
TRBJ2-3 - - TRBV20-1 CSAREEDTQYF TGCAGTGCTAGAGAGGAAGATACGCAGTATTTT
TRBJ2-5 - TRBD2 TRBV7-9 CASTLGLAGGKETQYF TGTGCCAGCACCTTAGGACTAGCGGGAGGTAAAGAGACCCAGTACTTC
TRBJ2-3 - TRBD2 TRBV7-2 CASSLTGTSGSRTDTQYF TGTGCCAGCAGCTTAACCGGGACTAGCGGGAGCCGTACAGATACGCAGTATTTT
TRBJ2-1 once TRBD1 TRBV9 CASSKMSGTGMSNEQFF TGTGCCAGCAGCAAGATGTCCGGGACAGGGATGAGCAATGAGCAGTTCTTC
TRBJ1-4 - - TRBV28 CASSKGTPEVEKLFF TGTGCCAGCAGTAAAGGGACTCCGGAGGTGGAAAAACTGTTTTTT
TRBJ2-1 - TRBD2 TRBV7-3 CASSLTGLAVSEQFF TGTGCCAGCAGCTTAACGGGGCTAGCGGTTTCGGAGCAGTTCTTC
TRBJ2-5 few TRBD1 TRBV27 CATVGQGRMKTQYF TGTGCCACCGTGGGACAGGGAAGGATGAAGACCCAGTACTTC
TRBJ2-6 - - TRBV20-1 CSGPGRHSHNVLTF TGCAGTGGCCCCGGTCGGCACTCCCATAACGTCCTGACTTTC
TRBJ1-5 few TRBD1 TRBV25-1 CASSDSTTGGNQPQHF TGTGCCAGCAGTGATTCGACCACAGGGGGCAATCAGCCCCAGCATTTT
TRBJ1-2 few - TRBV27 CASRLRGADGYTF TGTGCCAGCAGGTTAAGGGGCGCGGATGGCTACACCTTC
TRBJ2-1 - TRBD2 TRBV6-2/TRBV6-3 CASRPTSDEQFF TGTGCCAGCAGGCCCACTAGCGATGAGCAGTTCTTC
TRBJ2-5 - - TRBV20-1 CSARVSQETQYF TGCAGTGCTAGGGTTTCTCAAGAGACCCAGTACTTC
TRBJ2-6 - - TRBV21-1 CATSKGRERSGANVLTF TGTGCCACCAGCAAGGGACGGGAACGCTCTGGGGCCAACGTCCTGACTTTC
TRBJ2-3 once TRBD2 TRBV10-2 CASNLAGTDTQYF TGCGCCAGCAATCTAGCGGGCACAGATACGCAGTATTTT
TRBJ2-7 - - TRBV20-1 CSARDQARSSYEQYF TGCAGTGCTAGAGATCAAGCGAGAAGCTCCTACGAGCAGTACTTC
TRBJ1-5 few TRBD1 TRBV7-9 CASRLTGKNQPQHF TGTGCCAGCAGATTGACAGGGAAAAATCAGCCCCAGCATTTT
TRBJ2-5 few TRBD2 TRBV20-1 CSARGTLLAGTREQYF TGCAGTGCTAGAGGGACCCTACTAGCGGGAACGCGTGAGCAGTACTTC
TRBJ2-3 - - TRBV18 CASSPRANLDTQYF TGTGCCAGCTCACCAAGGGCTAATCTAGATACGCAGTATTTT
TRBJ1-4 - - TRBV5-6 CASSLDLSEKLFF TGTGCCAGCAGCTTGGACCTTTCTGAAAAACTGTTTTTT
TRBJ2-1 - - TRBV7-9 CASSAASDEQFF TGTGCCAGCAGCGCGGCTAGCGATGAGCAGTTCTTC
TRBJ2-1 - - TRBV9 CASSVRATSSYNEQFF TGTGCCAGCAGCGTTCGGGCGACCAGCTCCTACAATGAGCAGTTCTTC
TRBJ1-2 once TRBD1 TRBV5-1 CASSFGGTGTNYGYTF TGCGCCAGCAGCTTTGGTGGGACAGGAACTAACTATGGCTACACCTTC
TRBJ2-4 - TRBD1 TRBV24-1 CATSSRDRGGNIQYF TGTGCCACCAGCTCCCGGGACAGGGGAGGAAACATTCAGTACTTC
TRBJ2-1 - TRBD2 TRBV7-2 CASSLGGFTSGYSYNEQFF TGTGCCAGCAGCTTAGGGGGTTTCACTAGCGGATACTCCTACAATGAGCAGTTCTTC
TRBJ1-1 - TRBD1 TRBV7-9 CASSSILGGDRGAPEAFF TGTGCCAGCAGCTCCATCTTAGGAGGGGACAGGGGGGCCCCTGAAGCTTTCTTT
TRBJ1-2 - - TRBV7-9 CASTRPGPSYGYTF TGTGCCAGCACCCGTCCGGGGCCGTCTTATGGCTACACCTTC
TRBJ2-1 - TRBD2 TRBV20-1 CSAHRSHGLAVSYNEQFF TGCAGTGCTCACCGTAGTCATGGGCTAGCGGTCTCCTACAATGAGCAGTTCTTC
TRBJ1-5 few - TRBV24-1 CATSDSLQQQTQHF TGTGCCACCAGTGATTCCCTTCAGCAGCAGACCCAGCATTTT
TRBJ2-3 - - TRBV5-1 CASSLEDSTDTQYF TGCGCCAGCAGCTTAGAGGATAGCACAGATACGCAGTATTTT
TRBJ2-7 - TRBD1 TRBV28 CASSLRWTGGNYEQYF TGTGCCAGCAGTTTACGCTGGACAGGGGGGAACTACGAGCAGTACTTC
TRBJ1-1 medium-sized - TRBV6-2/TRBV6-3 CASSTGTEAFF TGTGCCAGCAGTACTGGGACTGAAGCTTTCTTT
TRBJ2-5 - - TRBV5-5 CASRNGPEVGETQYF TGTGCCAGCAGAAATGGACCTGAGGTTGGGGAGACCCAGTACTTC
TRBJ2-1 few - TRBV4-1 CASSQDDIATYNEQFF TGCGCCAGCAGCCAAGATGACATCGCCACCTACAATGAGCAGTTCTTC
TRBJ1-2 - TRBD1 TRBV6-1 CASSILPGTGNHPNYGYTF TGTGCCAGCAGTATATTACCCGGGACAGGGAACCATCCTAACTATGGCTACACCTTC
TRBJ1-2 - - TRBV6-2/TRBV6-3 CASSTLRGYTF TGTGCCAGCAGCACGTTGAGGGGCTACACCTTC
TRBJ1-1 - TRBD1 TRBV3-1 CASSPNRTGARWGLNTEAFF TGTGCCAGCAGCCCCAACCGGACAGGGGCCCGATGGGGACTAAACACTGAAGCTTTCTTT
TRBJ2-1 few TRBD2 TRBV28 CASSSRTSGLHNEQFF TGTGCCAGCAGTTCCCGGACTAGCGGGCTCCACAATGAGCAGTTCTTC